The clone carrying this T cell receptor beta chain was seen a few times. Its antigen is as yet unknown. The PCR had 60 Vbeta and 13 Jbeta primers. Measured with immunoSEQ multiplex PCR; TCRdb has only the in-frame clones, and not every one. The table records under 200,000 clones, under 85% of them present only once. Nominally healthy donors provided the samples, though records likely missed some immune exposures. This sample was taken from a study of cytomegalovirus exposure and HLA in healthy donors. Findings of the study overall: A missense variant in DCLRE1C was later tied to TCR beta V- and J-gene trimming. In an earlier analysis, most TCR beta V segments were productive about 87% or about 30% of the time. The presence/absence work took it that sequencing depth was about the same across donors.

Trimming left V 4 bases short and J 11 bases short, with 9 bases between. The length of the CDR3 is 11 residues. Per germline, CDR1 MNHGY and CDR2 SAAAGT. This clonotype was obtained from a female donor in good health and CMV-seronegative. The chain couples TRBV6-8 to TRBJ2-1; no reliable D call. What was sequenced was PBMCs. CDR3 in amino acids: CASSSFSKQFF. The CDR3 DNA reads TGTGCCAGCAGTTCATTCTCTAAGCAGTTCTTC.